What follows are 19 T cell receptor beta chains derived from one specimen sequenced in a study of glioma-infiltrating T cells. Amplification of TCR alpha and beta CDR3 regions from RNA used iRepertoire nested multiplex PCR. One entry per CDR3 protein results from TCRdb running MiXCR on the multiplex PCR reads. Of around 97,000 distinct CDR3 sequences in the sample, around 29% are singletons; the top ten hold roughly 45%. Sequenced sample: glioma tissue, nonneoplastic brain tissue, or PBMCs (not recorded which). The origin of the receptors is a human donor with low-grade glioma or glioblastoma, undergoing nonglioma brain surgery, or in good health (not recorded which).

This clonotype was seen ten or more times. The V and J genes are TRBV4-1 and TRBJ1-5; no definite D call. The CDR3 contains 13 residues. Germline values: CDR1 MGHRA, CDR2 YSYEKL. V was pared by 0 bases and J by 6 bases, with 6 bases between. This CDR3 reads CASSQDGSQPQHF. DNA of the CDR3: TGCGCCAGCAGCCAAGATGGATCTCAGCCCCAGCATTTT.

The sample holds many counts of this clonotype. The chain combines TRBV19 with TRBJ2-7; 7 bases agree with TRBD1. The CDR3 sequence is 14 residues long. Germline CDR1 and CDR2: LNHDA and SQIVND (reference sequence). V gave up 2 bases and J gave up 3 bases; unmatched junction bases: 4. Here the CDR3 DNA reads TGTGCCAGTAGTATAAAACAGGGGATCTACGAGCAGTACTTC. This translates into CASSIKQGIYEQYF.

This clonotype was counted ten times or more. The CDR3 protein is CASSFRGQPQHF. The CDR3, as DNA: TGTGCCAGCAGTTTCAGGGGACAGCCCCAGCATTTT. The chain is built from TRBV27 and TRBJ1-5; the D gene is possibly TRBD1 (6 bases). In germline, CDR1 is MNHEY, CDR2 SMNVEV (reference sequence). Deletions cut 3 bases from V and 7 bases from J, with 7 bases between. This CDR3 has 12 residues.

The CDR3 is CSVGWRKEYEKTQYF. DNA for the CDR3: TGCAGCGTTGGTTGGCGCAAAGAATACGAGAAGACCCAGTACTTC. The chain is built from TRBV29-1 and TRBJ2-5; D is undetermined. Trimming stripped 4 bases from V and 6 bases from J, with 21 bases between. This CDR3 contains 15 residues. Germline V gene data show CDR1 as SQVTM and CDR2 as ANQGSEA.

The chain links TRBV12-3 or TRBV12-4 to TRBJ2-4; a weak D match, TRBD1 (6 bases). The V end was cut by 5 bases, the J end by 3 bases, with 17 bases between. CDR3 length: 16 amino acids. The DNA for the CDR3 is TGTGCCAGCAGTACCAAGGGGGAGTGGGTCAAAAACATTCAGTACTTC. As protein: CASSTKGEWVKNIQYF.

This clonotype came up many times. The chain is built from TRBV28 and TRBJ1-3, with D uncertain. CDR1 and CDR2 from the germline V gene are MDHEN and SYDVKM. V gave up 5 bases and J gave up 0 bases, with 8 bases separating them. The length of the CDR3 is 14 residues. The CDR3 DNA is TGTGCCAGCAGTCTACAGCGCTCTGGAAACACCATATATTTT. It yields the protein CASSLQRSGNTIYF.

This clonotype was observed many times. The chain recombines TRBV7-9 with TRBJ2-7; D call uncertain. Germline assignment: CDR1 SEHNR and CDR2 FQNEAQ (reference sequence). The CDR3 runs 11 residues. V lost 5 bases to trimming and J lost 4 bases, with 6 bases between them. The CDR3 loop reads CASSPLYEQYF. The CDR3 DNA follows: TGTGCCAGCAGCCCCCTTTACGAGCAGTACTTC.

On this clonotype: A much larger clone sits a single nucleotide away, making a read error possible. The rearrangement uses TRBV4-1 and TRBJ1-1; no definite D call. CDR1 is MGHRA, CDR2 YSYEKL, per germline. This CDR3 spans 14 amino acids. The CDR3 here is CSSSQPSENTEAFF. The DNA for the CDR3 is TGCTCCAGCAGCCAACCCTCGGAAAACACTGAAGCTTTCTTT.

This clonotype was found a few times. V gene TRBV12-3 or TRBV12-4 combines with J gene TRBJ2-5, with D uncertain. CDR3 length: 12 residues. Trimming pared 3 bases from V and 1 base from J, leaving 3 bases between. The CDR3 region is CASSFSQETQYF. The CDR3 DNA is TGTGCCAGCAGTTTTAGCCAAGAGACCCAGTACTTC.

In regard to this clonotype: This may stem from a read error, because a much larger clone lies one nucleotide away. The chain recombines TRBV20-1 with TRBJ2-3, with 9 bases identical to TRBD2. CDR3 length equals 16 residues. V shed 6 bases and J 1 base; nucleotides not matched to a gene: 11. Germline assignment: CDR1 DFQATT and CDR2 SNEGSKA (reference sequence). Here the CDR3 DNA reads TGCAGTGCGGGACTGCGGGGGGGCCGGGGCACAGATACGCAGTATTTT. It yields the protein CSAGLRGGRGTDTQYF.

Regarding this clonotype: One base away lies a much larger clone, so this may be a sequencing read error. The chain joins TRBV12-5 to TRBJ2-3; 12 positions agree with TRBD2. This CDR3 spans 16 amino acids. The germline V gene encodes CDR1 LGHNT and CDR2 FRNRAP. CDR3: CASGSASGGAGDTKYF. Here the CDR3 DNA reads TGTGCTAGTGGTTCCGCTAGCGGGGGGGCAGGAGATACGAAGTATTTT.

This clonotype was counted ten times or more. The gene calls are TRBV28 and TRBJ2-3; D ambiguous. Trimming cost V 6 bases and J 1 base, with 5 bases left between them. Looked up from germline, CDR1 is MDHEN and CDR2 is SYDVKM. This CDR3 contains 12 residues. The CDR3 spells CASSWGTDTQYF. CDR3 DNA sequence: TGTGCCAGCAGCTGGGGCACAGATACGCAGTATTTT.

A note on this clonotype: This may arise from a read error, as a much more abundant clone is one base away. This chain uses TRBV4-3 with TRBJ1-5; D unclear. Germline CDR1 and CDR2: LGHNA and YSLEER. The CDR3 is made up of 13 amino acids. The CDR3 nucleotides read TGCGCCAGCAGCCAAGATCTCAATCAGCCCCAGCAATTT. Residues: CASSQDLNQPQQF.

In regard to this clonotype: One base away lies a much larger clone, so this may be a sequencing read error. The CDR3 loop is CSARDPRGYVYTF. The CDR3 region has the DNA TGCAGTGCTAGAGATCCGAGGGGCTATGTCTACACCTTC. The rearrangement joins TRBV20-1 to TRBJ1-2; a possible D gene is TRBD1 (5 bases). The CDR3 is made up of 13 amino acids. Germline CDR1 and CDR2: DFQATT and SNEGSKA (reference sequence).

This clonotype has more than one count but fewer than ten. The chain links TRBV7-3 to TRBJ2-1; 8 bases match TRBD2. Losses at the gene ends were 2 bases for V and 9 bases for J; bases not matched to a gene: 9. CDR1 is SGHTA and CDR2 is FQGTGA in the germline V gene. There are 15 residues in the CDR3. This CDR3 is CASSLGNSGGVEQFF. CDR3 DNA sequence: TGTGCCAGCAGCTTAGGTAATTCGGGGGGGGTTGAGCAGTTCTTC.

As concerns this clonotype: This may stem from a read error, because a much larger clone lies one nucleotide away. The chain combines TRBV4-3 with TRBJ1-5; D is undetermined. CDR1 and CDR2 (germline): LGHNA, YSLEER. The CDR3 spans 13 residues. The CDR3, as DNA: TGCGCCGGCAGCCAAGAATGGAATCAGCCCCAGCATTTT. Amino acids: CAGSQEWNQPQHF.

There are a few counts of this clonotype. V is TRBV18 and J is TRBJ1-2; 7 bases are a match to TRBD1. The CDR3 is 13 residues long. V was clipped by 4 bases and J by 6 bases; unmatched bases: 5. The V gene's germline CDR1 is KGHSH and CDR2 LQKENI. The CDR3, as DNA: TGTGCCAGCTCACGTGAGGGGGCGGATGGCTACACCTTC. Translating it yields CASSREGADGYTF.

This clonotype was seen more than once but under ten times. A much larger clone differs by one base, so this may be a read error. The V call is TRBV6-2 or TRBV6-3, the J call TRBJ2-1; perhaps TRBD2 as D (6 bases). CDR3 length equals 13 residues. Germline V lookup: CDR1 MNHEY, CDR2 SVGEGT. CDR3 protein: CASSGSSYNEQLF. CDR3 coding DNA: TGTGCCAGCAGCGGGAGCTCCTACAATGAGCAGCTCTTC.

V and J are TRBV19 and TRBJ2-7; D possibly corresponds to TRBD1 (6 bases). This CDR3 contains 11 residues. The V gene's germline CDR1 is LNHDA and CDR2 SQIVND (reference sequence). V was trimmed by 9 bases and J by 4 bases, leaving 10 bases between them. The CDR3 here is CASKQGYEQYF. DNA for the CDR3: TGTGCCAGCAAACAGGGATACGAGCAGTACTTC.